This TCR beta chain was retrieved from a study of CD8+CD57+ T cells in acquired aplastic anemia. For the study at large: Across the sorted CD4+ and CD8+ cells, DNA amounts averaged roughly 3 ug.

TCR beta VDJ combinations and CDR3 sequences were profiled from genomic DNA. TCRdb analysed the reads with MiXCR anew, one entry per CDR3 protein. The table has roughly 150,000 distinct CDR3 sequences, around 48% seen once; the top ten hold 2.5% to 3%. The patients chosen for sequencing had shown expansion of CD8+CD57+ cells (detected by flow cytometry). Each of the patients presented with severe acquired aplastic anemia. Among the patients, none had received any therapy at the time of blood sampling. This CDR3 has 12 residues. The germline V gene encodes CDR1 GTSNPN and CDR2 SVGIG (reference sequence). V dropped 5 bases and J dropped 2 bases, with 10 bases sitting between them. Study-level findings and limits: There were over 25 CD8+ CDR3 sequences that occurred in both patients and controls.

This clonotype was seen ten or more times. The antigen remains unidentified. The receptor was isolated from a human donor with aplastic anemia. The chain recombines TRBV30 with TRBJ2-7; tentatively, D is TRBD2 (5 bases). The sequencing input was sorted CD4+, CD8+, or CD8+CD57+ T cells (not recorded which) from PBMCs. Written as DNA, the CDR3 is TGTGCCTGGGGTACTAGGACCTACGAGCAGTACTTC. Its protein product is CAWGTRTYEQYF.